A selection of T cell receptor beta chains follows, all from one sample in a study of T cells in Graves' hyperthyroidism and ophthalmopathy. A single record per CDR3 protein comes from TCRdb applying MiXCR to the multiplex PCR reads. Among a few hundred thousand distinct CDR3 sequences listed, roughly 13% were seen once. The specimen sequenced was blood. These TCRs come from a woman in her forties with Graves' ophthalmopathy. Each CDR3 is given with its conserved first and last residue. The D gene is left open where the match is weak. Size values are once, few and many counts, or a class for expanded clones, and some rows have none.

>TRBV5-4|TRBJ1-2|TRBD1|many
TGTGCCAGCAGCTTGGACGGACAGGCGTATGGCTACACCTTC
CASSLDGQAYGYTF
>TRBV12-3/TRBV12-4|TRBJ2-2|NA|few
TGTGCCAGCAGTGAACGGACATACAAAACCGGGGAGCTGTTTTTT
CASSERTYKTGELFF
>TRBV6-1|TRBJ2-7|NA|many
TGTGCCAGCAGTTCCCGCGGCCTGGTGGGGTACGAGCAGTACTTC
CASSSRGLVGYEQYF
>TRBV11-2|TRBJ1-4|NA|NA
TGTGCCAGCAGCCGGGGCCAGATTTCTAATGAAAAACTGTTTTTT
CASSRGQISNEKLFF
>TRBV27|TRBJ2-2|NA|NA
TGTGCCAGCAGTTTTAAGGGTAGCGGATCATTGAACACCGGGGAGCTGTTTTTT
CASSFKGSGSLNTGELFF
>TRBV29-1|TRBJ2-5|NA|many
TGCAGCGTTGAGATTGGAGAGACCCAGTACTTC
CSVEIGETQYF
>TRBV20-1|TRBJ2-3|NA|few
TGCAGTGCCCCTGGACTACGTAAAGATACGCAGTATTTT
CSAPGLRKDTQYF
>TRBV11-2|TRBJ1-1|NA|many
TGTGCCAGCAGCAAAGGACGGGGGGGGACCACTGAAGCTTTCTTT
CASSKGRGGTTEAFF
>TRBV6-2/TRBV6-3|TRBJ2-7|TRBD2|NA
TGTGCCAGCAGAGCCGGGGGGTCCTTCTACGAGCAGTACTTC
CASRAGGSFYEQYF
>TRBV7-9|TRBJ2-1|NA|many
TGTGCCAGCAGCGTCGGACCGACGAGCAGGTTCTTC
CASSVGPTSRFF
>TRBV7-9|TRBJ1-4|TRBD1|NA
TGTGCCAGCAGCCAACGTCCCCCAGGACAGGCGGTTGAAAAACTGTTTTTT
CASSQRPPGQAVEKLFF
>TRBV28|TRBJ2-1|TRBD2|few
TGCGCCAGCAGCCCGGGACTAGCGGGATCTCGCTCCTACAATGAGCAGTTCTTC
CASSPGLAGSRSYNEQFF
>TRBV5-5|TRBJ2-3|NA|many
TGTGCCAGCAGTACGAGGCAGGCTTCAGATACGCAGTATTTT
CASSTRQASDTQYF
>TRBV18|TRBJ2-3|NA|few
TGTGCCAGCTCACCCGACATGGATACGCAGTATTTT
CASSPDMDTQYF
>TRBV30|TRBJ1-5|TRBD1|NA
TGTGCCTGGAGTGTACGAGTGGACAGGGGCAATCAGCCCCAGCATTTC
CAWSVRVDRGNQPQHF
>TRBV28|TRBJ2-7|NA|many
TGTGCCAGCAGGAACAGGGGACTGTCCTACGAGCAGTACTTC
CASRNRGLSYEQYF
>TRBV4-2|TRBJ2-1|TRBD2|NA
TGTGCCAGCAGCCAAGATTTTAGGACTAGCTTTGAGCAGTTCTTC
CASSQDFRTSFEQFF
>TRBV2|TRBJ1-5|NA|many
TGTGCCAGCAGTGAAGGGGTTTCTCAGCCCCAGCATTTT
CASSEGVSQPQHF
>TRBV7-2|TRBJ2-2|TRBD1|NA
TGTGCCAGGGAACAGGGGCAAAACACCGGGGAGCTGTTTTTT
CAREQGQNTGELFF
>TRBV7-9|TRBJ2-7|NA|NA
TGTGCCGCTGGGGCCACATACGAGCAGTACTTC
CAAGATYEQYF
>TRBV10-3|TRBJ1-2|NA|few
TGTGCCATCAGTGAGTCACGAAAGGGGACGGATAACTATGGCTACACCTTC
CAISESRKGTDNYGYTF
>TRBV4-1|TRBJ2-5|NA|NA
TGCGCCAGCAGCCAAGAGGATATTGGTTTGGAGACCCAGTACTTC
CASSQEDIGLETQYF
>TRBV19|TRBJ1-1|NA|many
TGTGCCAGCCAAGGGGACGGATACACTGAAGCTTTCTTT
CASQGDGYTEAFF
>TRBV5-6|TRBJ1-3|NA|many
TGTGCCAGCAGCTTCGGGCAATCTGGAAACACCATATATTTT
CASSFGQSGNTIYF
>TRBV18|TRBJ2-5|NA|NA
TGTGCCAGCTCACCACCCACCAGCGGAGGCCGGGAGACCCAGTACTTC
CASSPPTSGGRETQYF
>TRBV7-6|TRBJ2-2|NA|NA
TGTGCCAGCAGCCCAGGCCAGGCTGGGACCGGGGAGCTGTTTTTT
CASSPGQAGTGELFF
>TRBV18|TRBJ2-3|TRBD2|NA
TGTGCCAGCTCACCAGCGGGAGGGCCCTCAGATACGCAGTATTTC
CASSPAGGPSDTQYF
>TRBV6-6|TRBJ2-7|NA|many
TGTGCCAGCAGTTACTCAGCAATTGGGGGCTCCTACGAGCAGTACTTC
CASSYSAIGGSYEQYF
>TRBV10-2|TRBJ1-1|NA|few
TGCGCCAGCAGTGATTTACAGGGCACTGAAGCTTTCTTT
CASSDLQGTEAFF
>TRBV7-8|TRBJ2-7|NA|few
TGTGCCAGCAGCTTAATACAAGCAGGGCTTACCTACGAGCAGTACTTC
CASSLIQAGLTYEQYF
>TRBV5-6|TRBJ1-4|TRBD1|NA
TGTGCCAGCAGCTTTAACCGGGACAGAAGGGAAAAACTGTTTTTT
CASSFNRDRREKLFF
>TRBV6-1|TRBJ1-6|NA|NA
TGTGCCAGCAGTGAAGATCGGTGGTGGTCACCCCTCCACTTT
CASSEDRWWSPLHF
>TRBV12-3/TRBV12-4|TRBJ1-1|NA|NA
TGTGCCAGCAGGACAACGACGAGGTACACTGAAGCTTTCTTT
CASRTTTRYTEAFF
>TRBV2|TRBJ1-2|NA|few
TGTGTCAGGGATCGGGCAACTAACTATGGCTACACCTTC
CVRDRATNYGYTF
>TRBV3-1|TRBJ2-1|NA|many
TGTGCCAGCAGCCAAGCGGAGGGTTACAATGAGCAGTTCTTC
CASSQAEGYNEQFF
>TRBV20-1|TRBJ2-5|TRBD2|NA
TGCAGTGCTAGTCCTAGCGGGAGGGCCGAGACCCAGTACTTC
CSASPSGRAETQYF
>TRBV7-2|TRBJ2-5|NA|NA
TGTGCCAGCAGCTTTCGGCAGGCAGAGACCCAGTACTTC
CASSFRQAETQYF
>TRBV5-1|TRBJ1-1|NA|many
TGCGCCAGCAGCTTCGAAGACCCTGACACTGAAGCTTTCTTT
CASSFEDPDTEAFF
>TRBV6-6|TRBJ1-2|NA|many
TGTGCCAGCAGTTACTCACCGCAGGGGCACCTGATCGAGAATGGCTACACCTTC
CASSYSPQGHLIENGYTF
>TRBV20-1|TRBJ1-2|NA|NA
TGCAGTGCTAGAGAGCCCCTACCGGGTGGCTACACCTTC
CSAREPLPGGYTF
>TRBV5-1|TRBJ2-5|NA|few
TGCGCCAGCAGCCCCTACCTGGGCGGGGGCAGTCAAGAGACCCAGTACTTC
CASSPYLGGGSQETQYF
>TRBV14|TRBJ2-7|NA|few
TGTGCCAGCAGCCAGGGCCCGGTCCCACCCTACGAGCAGTACTTC
CASSQGPVPPYEQYF
>TRBV19|TRBJ2-3|NA|few
TGTGCCAGTAGTGCCGGACAGCCCCGCACAGATACGCAGTATTTT
CASSAGQPRTDTQYF
>TRBV30|TRBJ1-1|NA|many
TGTGCCTGGAGTCTACAGGAGAACACTGAAGCTTTCTTT
CAWSLQENTEAFF
>TRBV29-1|TRBJ1-1|TRBD1|NA
TGCAGCGTTTACAGGGGGAACACTGAAGCTTTCTTT
CSVYRGNTEAFF
>TRBV19|TRBJ2-3|TRBD1|many
TGTGCCAGTAGTATATCGGGCCAGGGGGCACCCACAGATACGCAGTATTTT
CASSISGQGAPTDTQYF
>TRBV7-2|TRBJ2-7|NA|many
TGTGCCAGCAGCCCCCGTCACGAGCAGTACTTC
CASSPRHEQYF
>TRBV24-1|TRBJ2-5|TRBD2|many
TGTGCCACCAGCGGGACTAGCAAAGAGACCCAGTACTTC
CATSGTSKETQYF
>TRBV5-1|TRBJ1-5|NA|many
TGCGCCAGCAGGCCCGACAGTTATCAGCCCCAGCATTTT
CASRPDSYQPQHF
>TRBV10-3|TRBJ2-7|TRBD1|many
TGTGCCATCGCGGTTAATACAGGGGGCAGGAACGAGCAGTACTTC
CAIAVNTGGRNEQYF
>TRBV20-1|TRBJ1-2|TRBD1|many
TGCAGTGCTACACAGGGGGCGCGTGGCTACACCTTC
CSATQGARGYTF
>TRBV5-1|TRBJ2-2|NA|many
TGCGCCAGCAGCTTGAGAGACAAGAACACCGGGGAGCTGTTTTTT
CASSLRDKNTGELFF
>TRBV12-3/TRBV12-4|TRBJ1-3|NA|many
TGTGCCAGCAGTTTAGCGAACTCTGGAAACACCATATATTTT
CASSLANSGNTIYF
>TRBV3-1|TRBJ2-5|TRBD2|many
TGTGCCAGCAGACCTACGGGACTAGCGGGAGAAGAGACCCAGTACTTC
CASRPTGLAGEETQYF
>TRBV18|TRBJ1-1|NA|NA
TGTGCCAGCTCACCGGTGGGGGGGGTGAACACTGAAGCTTTCTTT
CASSPVGGVNTEAFF